Described below is a single TCR beta chain sequence and its context. Germline CDR1 reads MRHNA; CDR2 reads SNTAGT. After removal of 2 bases from V and 2 bases from J, the junction contained 3 bases not matched to a gene. The CDR3 extends over 15 amino acids. Only in-frame clones appear in the TCRdb table, and some are missing; sequencing was by immunoSEQ multiplex PCR. The data show about 77,000 clones, 85% to 95% seen once. This record belongs to a study of OX40 agonist ivuxolimab in advanced cancers. This chain links TRBV6-4 with TRBJ2-3; 8 bases line up with TRBD2. Specimen: CD4+ or CD8+ T cells sorted from blood, collected in a trial of the OX40 agonist ivuxolimab. The TCR sequence derives from an adult with an advanced solid tumor such as melanoma, head and neck, liver or kidney cancer. The CDR3 DNA is TGTGCCAGCAGTGACGTAGCGGGGACCACAGATACGCAGTATTTT. Residues: CASSDVAGTTDTQYF.